This T cell receptor beta chain came from a study of T cell responses to AZD1222 COVID-19 vaccine. Regarding this clone: Its antigen is unknown.

This CDR3 has 13 residues. V lost 10 bases and J lost 2, with 14 bases in between. Per germline, CDR1 MNHEY and CDR2 SVGAGI. Study results and caveats: Spike-spanning, vaccine-associated CD4 TCRs were dominant at 160-218 and 743-854. Nearly half of the spike-specific TCRs reportedly recognize variant regions that carry no mutations. Sampling that yielded the repertoires occurred only after the peak T cell response.

Profiled with immunoSEQ multiplex PCR; TCRdb holds only in-frame clones, not every one. Here the sample spans fewer than 200,000 clones, 75% to 90% being singletons. V and J are TRBV6-5 and TRBJ1-1; D uncertain. The sample consisted of peripheral blood, taken on day 0 of AZD1222 vaccination. This receptor was obtained from an adult in good health. In nucleotides, the CDR3 is TGTGCCACCAATTCCTTGACCAACACTGAAGCTTTCTTT. Residues: CATNSLTNTEAFF.